This TCR beta chain was obtained from a study of PD-L1 blockade in urothelial cancer. Study summary: The median number of T cells present in blood samples was some 140,000.

Measured with immunoSEQ multiplex PCR; TCRdb has only the in-frame clones, and not every one. The sample lists some 39,000 clones; approximately 85% were seen once. Germline V lookup: CDR1 SGHRS, CDR2 YFSETQ. V was pared by 0 bases and J by 11 bases, with 11 bases of the junction left unmatched. This CDR3 contains 15 residues. Time point noted: peripheral blood 6 weeks after treatment start. The J gene is TRBJ2-1, the V gene TRBV5-1; 7 bases line up with TRBD2. The sequence derives from a man in his 70s with urothelial cancer. Sequences were derived from PBMCs, sampled around atezolizumab (anti-PD-L1) treatment. CDR3 sequence reads: CASSLGGGSRAQQFF. In DNA, the CDR3 is TGCGCCAGCAGCTTGGGGGGGGGTTCACGGGCCCAGCAGTTCTTC.